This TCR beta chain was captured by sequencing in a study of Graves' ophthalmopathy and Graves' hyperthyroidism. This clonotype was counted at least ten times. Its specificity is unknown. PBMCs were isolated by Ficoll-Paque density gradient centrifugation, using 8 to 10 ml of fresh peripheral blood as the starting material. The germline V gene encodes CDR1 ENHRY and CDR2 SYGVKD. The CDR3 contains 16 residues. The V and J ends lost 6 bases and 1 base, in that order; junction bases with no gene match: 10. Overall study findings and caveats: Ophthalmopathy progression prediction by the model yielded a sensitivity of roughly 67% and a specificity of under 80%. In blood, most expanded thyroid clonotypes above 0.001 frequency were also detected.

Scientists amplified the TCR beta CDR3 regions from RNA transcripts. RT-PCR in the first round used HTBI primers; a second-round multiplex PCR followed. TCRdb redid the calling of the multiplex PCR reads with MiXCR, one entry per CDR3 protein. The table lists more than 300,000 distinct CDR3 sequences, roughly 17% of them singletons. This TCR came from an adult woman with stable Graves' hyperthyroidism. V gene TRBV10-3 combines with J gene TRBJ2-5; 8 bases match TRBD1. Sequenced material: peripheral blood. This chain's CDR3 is CAIRNPTGEGQETQYF. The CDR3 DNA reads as TGTGCCATCAGGAACCCGACAGGGGAAGGCCAAGAGACCCAGTACTTC.